This T cell receptor (beta chain) was sequenced during a study of neurological immune-mediated disorders. This clonotype appeared many times. The antigen is undetermined. In Maryland, USA, blood bank volunteers were the healthy controls. TCRdb reprocessed the 5' RACE reads with MiXCR, giving one entry per CDR3 protein. Of tens of thousands of distinct CDR3 sequences detected, around 16% appear once; the ten largest clones hold 27%. With 9 bases clipped from V and 7 bases from J, the junction kept 6 bases outside the gene matches. Per germline, CDR1 SNHLY and CDR2 FYNNEI. The CDR3 consists of 13 residues. Study-wide points: Private repertoires in all groups were suggested by the finding that expanded clones across subjects shared no CDR3 amino acid sequences.

Sequenced material: PBMCs. The V and J genes are TRBV2 and TRBJ1-6, with 7 positions matching TRBD1. The TCR was taken from a man in his 70s in good health. The CDR3 nucleotides are TGTGCCAGTATACAGGGGCGGAATTCACCCCTCCACTTT. Protein sequence: CASIQGRNSPLHF. Using reference TRBV2 and TRBJ1-6 for the parts outside the CDR3, the full variable domain is EPEVTQTPSHQVTQMGQEVILRCVPISNHLYFYWYRQILGQKVEFLVSFYNNEISEKSEIFDDQFSVERPDGSNFTLKIRSTKLEDSAMYFCASIQGRNSPLHFGNGTRLTVT.